This paragraph covers one T cell receptor (beta chain) sequence. This clone occurred once. The antigen this receptor binds is unknown. Within one base of it there is no much larger clone, and no base qualities were kept. This sample was taken from a study of T cell changes during pregnancy in multiple sclerosis (dated 2019 in TCRdb). Regarding the study in general: In women with multiple sclerosis, the researchers looked at how the T cell repertoire shifted as pregnancy progressed.

Receptor libraries were prepared by the immunoSEQ multiplex PCR assay. Held by TCRdb, this immuneACCESS table contains in-frame sequences only and omits some clones. Under half of the omission traces to an unresolved V gene where checked; the cause of the rest is unknown. The sample contains about 96,000 clones, approximately 92% of them found a single time. The ten most abundant clones make up over 2% of the sample. For CDR1 and CDR2, the germline V gene lists SGHRS and YFSETQ. Spanning cysteine to phenylalanine, the CDR3 consists of 15 amino acids. Of all the DNA, just the CDR3 is kept, 45 bases in frame from base 1. The germline V and J ends show losses of 5 bases and 2 bases respectively, and no gene match explains 9 bases of the junction.

The rearranged segments are TRBV5-1 and TRBJ2-7; 8 nucleotides in the junction match TRBD1. This receptor was identified in a female donor with multiple sclerosis, enrolled in a pregnancy study. This specimen consisted of peripheral blood, obtained in the first trimester of pregnancy. The CDR3 corresponds to CASRLSGTGTYEQYF. The bases are TGCGCCAGCAGATTATCCGGGACAGGCACCTACGAGCAGTACTTC.